The T cell receptor beta chain under discussion was sequenced for a study of blood T cell repertoires in COVID-19. Looking at the study overall: COVID-19 samples from acute and convalescent phases originated in the United States, Italy and Spain. Sources were T cells, B-cell-depleted T cells, or PBMCs; the material itself was cDNA or gDNA.

Germline CDR1 MGHDK, CDR2 SYGVNS. V lost 8 bases and J 5 bases, leaving 12 bases between the germline ends. The CDR3 has 12 amino acids. Original handling: Estimation of nucleated cell counts relied on the amplification of reference gene primers. The protocol was immunoSEQ multiplex PCR, while the TCRdb copy is restricted to in-frame clones and leaves out a portion. Clonal size and the V and J genes are those of that table, whereas D and trimming came from the DNA. The table includes under 150,000 clones, approximately 88% detected once. Sequencing was carried out using peripheral blood. The source of this sequence is a human donor in a cohort sampled during active COVID-19. J is TRBJ2-5 and V is TRBV25-1; a possible D gene is TRBD2 (7 bases). The CDR3 coding sequence is TGTGCCAGCCGGGGGGCCGGGGAGACCCAGTACTTC. This encodes CASRGAGETQYF. Looking up the rest from reference TRBV25-1 and TRBJ2-5 gives the full variable domain: EADIYQTPRYLVIGTGKKITLECSQTMGHDKMYWYQQDPGMELHLIHYSYGVNSTEKGDLSSESTVSRIRTEHFPLTLESARPSHTSQYLCASRGAGETQYFGPGTRLLVL.